The entry below gives a single TCR beta chain sequence along with its context. Its antigen remains unidentified. Method: immunoSEQ multiplex PCR; TCRdb's copy keeps in-frame clones and lacks some. The sample has 100,000 to 150,000 clones, approximately 89% seen once. This entry is derived from a study of T cell responses to AZD1222 COVID-19 vaccine. As for the study in general: Second-dose timings of about 4 or about 12 weeks were pooled. The study, taken as a whole, reports: Baseline serology detected seropositivity in only six AZD1222 recipients. Repertoire collection took place solely once the T cell response had peaked.

This receptor was obtained from an adult in good health. The sample in question was peripheral blood, obtained on day 0 of AZD1222 vaccination.

CDR3 sequence (DNA): TGCGCCAGCAGCCAAGCTCCGACGGACACCACAGCGGCTTTCTTT. Translating it yields CASSQAPTDTTAAFF. This chain connects TRBV4-1 to TRBJ1-1; maybe TRBD1 (5 bases). This CDR3 contains 15 residues. Germline CDR1 reads MGHRA; CDR2 reads YSYEKL. Trimming shortened V by 1 base and J by 11 bases, and 20 bases separated the two germline ends.